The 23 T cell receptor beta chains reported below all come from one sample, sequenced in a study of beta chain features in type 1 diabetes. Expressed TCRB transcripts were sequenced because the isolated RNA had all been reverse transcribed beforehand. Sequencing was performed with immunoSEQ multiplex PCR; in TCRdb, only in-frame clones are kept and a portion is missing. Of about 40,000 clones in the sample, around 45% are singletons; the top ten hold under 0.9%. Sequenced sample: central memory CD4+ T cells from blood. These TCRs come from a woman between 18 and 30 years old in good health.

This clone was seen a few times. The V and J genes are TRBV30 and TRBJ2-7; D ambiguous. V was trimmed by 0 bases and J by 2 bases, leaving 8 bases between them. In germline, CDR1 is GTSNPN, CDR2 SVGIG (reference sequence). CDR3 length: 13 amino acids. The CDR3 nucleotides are TGTGCCTGGAGTGTACAGCAGCCCTACGAGCAGTACTTC. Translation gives CAWSVQQPYEQYF.

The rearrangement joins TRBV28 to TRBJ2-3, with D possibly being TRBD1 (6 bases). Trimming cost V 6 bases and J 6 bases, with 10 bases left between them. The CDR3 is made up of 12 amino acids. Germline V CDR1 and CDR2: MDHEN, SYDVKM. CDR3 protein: CASRITGDTQYF. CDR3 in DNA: TGTGCCAGCAGGATAACAGGGGATACGCAGTATTTT.

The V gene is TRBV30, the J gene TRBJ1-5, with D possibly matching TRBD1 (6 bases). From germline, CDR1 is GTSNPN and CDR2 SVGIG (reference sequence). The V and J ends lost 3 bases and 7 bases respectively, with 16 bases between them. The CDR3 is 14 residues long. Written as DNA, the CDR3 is TGTGCCTGGAGCCTTACAGGGTCTGGACAGCCCCAGCATTTT. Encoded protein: CAWSLTGSGQPQHF. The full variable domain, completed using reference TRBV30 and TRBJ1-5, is SQTIHQWPATLVQPVGSPLSLECTVEGTSNPNLYWYRQAAGRGLQLLFYSVGIGQISSEVPQNLSASRPQDRQFILSSKKLLLSDSGFYLCAWSLTGSGQPQHFGDGTRLSIL.

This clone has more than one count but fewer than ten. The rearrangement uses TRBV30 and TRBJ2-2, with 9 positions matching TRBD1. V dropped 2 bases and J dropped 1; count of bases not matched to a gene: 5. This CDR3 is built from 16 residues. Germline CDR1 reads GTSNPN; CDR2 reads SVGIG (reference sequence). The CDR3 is CAWSPRDRVNTGELFF. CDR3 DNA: TGTGCCTGGAGTCCCCGGGACAGGGTGAACACCGGGGAGCTGTTTTTT.

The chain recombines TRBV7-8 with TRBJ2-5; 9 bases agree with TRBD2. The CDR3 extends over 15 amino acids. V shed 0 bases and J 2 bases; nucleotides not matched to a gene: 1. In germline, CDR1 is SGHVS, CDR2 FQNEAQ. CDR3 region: CASSLATSGQETQYF. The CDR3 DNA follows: TGTGCCAGCAGCTTAGCGACTAGCGGACAAGAGACCCAGTACTTC.

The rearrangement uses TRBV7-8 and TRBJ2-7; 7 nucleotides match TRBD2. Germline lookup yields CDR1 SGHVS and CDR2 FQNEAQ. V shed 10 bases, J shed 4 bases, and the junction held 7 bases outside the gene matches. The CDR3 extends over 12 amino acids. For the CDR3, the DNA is TGTGCCACCAACCCGGGGGGTTACGAGCAGTACTTC. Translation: CATNPGGYEQYF. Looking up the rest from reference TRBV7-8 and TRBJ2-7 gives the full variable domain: GAGVSQSPRYKVAKRGQDVALRCDPISGHVSLFWYQQALGQGPEFLTYFQNEAQLDKSGLPSDRFFAERPEGSVSTLKIQRTQQEDSAVYLCATNPGGYEQYFGPGTRLTVT.

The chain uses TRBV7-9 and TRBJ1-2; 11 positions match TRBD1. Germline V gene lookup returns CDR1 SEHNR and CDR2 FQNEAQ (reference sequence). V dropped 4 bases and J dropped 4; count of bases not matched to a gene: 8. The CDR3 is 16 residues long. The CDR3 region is CASSSTGTGGGYGYTF. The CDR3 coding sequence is TGTGCCAGCAGCTCAACCGGGACAGGGGGTGGCTATGGCTACACCTTC.

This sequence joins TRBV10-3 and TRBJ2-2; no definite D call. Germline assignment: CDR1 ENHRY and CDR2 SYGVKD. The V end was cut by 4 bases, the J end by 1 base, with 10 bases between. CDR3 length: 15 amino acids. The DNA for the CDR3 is TGTGCCATCAGTGCAGAGACACAGAACACCGGGGAGCTGTTTTTT. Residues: CAISAETQNTGELFF.

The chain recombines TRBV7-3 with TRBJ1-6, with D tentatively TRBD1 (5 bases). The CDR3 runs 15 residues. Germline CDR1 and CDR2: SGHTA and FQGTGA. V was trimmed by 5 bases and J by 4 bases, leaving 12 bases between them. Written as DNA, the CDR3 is TGTGCCAGCAGCCCAGACCAGGGTTATAATTCACCCCTCCACTTT. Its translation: CASSPDQGYNSPLHF.

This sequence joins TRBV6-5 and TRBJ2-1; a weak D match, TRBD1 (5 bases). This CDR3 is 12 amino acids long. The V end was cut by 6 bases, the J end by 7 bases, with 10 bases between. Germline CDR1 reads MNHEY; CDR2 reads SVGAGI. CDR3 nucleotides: TGTGCCAGCAGGAAAGGGGTGAATGAGCAGTTCTTC. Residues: CASRKGVNEQFF.

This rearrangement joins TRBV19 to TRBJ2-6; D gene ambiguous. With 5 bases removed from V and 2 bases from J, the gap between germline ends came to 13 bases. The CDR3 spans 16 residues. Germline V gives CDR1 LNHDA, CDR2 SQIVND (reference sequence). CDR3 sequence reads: CASSAQRLTGANVLTF. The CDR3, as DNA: TGTGCCAGTAGTGCTCAGAGGCTAACTGGGGCCAACGTCCTGACTTTC.

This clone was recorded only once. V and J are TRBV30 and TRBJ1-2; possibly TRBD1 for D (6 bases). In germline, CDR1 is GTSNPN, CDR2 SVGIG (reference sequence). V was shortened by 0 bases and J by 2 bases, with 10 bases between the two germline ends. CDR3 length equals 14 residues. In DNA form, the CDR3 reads TGTGCCTGGAGTGTACAGGACAGAAACTATGGCTACACCTTC. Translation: CAWSVQDRNYGYTF.

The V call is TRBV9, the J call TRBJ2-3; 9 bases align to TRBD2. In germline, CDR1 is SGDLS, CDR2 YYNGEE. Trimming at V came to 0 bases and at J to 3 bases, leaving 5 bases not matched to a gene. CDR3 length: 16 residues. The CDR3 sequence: CASSVVASGETDTQYF. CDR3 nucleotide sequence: TGTGCCAGCAGCGTAGTGGCTAGCGGGGAAACAGATACGCAGTATTTT.

The CDR3 sequence: CASSPRLAAYEQYF. The CDR3, as DNA: TGCGCCAGCAGCCCCAGACTAGCGGCCTACGAGCAGTACTTC. J is TRBJ2-7 and V is TRBV5-1; 9 bases match TRBD2. From germline, CDR1 is SGHRS and CDR2 YFSETQ. CDR3 size: 14 residues. The ends lost 4 bases at V and 2 bases at J; junction bases unmatched: 4.

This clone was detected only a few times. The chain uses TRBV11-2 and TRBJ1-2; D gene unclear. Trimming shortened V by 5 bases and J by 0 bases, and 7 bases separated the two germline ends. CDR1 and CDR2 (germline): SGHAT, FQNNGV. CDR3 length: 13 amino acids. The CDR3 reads CASSAGPNYGYTF. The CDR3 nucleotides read TGTGCCAGCAGCGCGGGCCCTAACTATGGCTACACCTTC.

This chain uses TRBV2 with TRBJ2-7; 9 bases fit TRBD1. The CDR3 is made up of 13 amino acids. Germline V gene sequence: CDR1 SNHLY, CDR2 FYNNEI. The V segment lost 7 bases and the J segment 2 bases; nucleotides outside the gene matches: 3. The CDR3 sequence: CASTRDRAYEQYF. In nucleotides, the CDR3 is TGTGCCAGCACTCGGGACAGGGCCTACGAGCAGTACTTC.

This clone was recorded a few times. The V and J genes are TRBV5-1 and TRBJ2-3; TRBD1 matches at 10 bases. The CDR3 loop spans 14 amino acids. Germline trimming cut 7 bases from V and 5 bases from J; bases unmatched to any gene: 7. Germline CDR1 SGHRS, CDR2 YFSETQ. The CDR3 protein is CASSGQGRGDTQYF. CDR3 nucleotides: TGCGCCAGCTCGGGACAGGGGAGAGGAGATACGCAGTATTTT. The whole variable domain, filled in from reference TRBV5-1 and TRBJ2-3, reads KAGVTQTPRYLIKTRGQQVTLSCSPISGHRSVSWYQQTPGQGLQFLFEYFSETQRNKGNFPGRFSGRQFSNSRSEMNVSTLELGDSALYLCASSGQGRGDTQYFGPGTRLTVL.

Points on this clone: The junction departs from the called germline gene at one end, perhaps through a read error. The CDR3, as DNA: TGTGCCGGCAGTGCGATAGGAGACTATGGCTACACCTTC. It is translated as CAGSAIGDYGYTF. The chain is built from TRBV2 and TRBJ1-2; unclear D gene. The V gene's germline CDR1 is SNHLY and CDR2 FYNNEI. CDR3 length: 13 amino acids.

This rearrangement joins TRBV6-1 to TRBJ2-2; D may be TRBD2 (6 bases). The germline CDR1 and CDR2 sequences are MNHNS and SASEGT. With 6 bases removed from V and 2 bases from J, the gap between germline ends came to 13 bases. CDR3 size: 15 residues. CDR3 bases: TGTGCCAGCAGAAATCAGGGACTTAACACCGGGGAGCTGTTTTTT. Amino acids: CASRNQGLNTGELFF.

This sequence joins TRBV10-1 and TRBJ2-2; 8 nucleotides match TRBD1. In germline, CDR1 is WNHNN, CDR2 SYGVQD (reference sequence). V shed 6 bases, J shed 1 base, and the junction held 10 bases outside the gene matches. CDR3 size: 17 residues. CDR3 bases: TGCGCCAGCAGAGACGAACGACAGGGGAGGAACACCGGGGAGCTGTTTTTT. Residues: CASRDERQGRNTGELFF.

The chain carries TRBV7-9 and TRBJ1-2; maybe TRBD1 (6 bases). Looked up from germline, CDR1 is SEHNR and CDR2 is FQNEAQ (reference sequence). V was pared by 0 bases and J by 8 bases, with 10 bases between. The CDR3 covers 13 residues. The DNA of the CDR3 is TGTGCCAGCAGCTTAGCACAGGGTTGGGGCTACACCTTC. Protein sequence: CASSLAQGWGYTF. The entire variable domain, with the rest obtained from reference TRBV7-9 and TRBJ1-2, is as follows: DTGVSQNPRHKITKRGQNVTFRCDPISEHNRLYWYRQTLGQGPEFLTYFQNEAQLEKSRLLSDRFSAERPKGSFSTLEIQRTEQGDSAMYLCASSLAQGWGYTFGSGTRLTVV.

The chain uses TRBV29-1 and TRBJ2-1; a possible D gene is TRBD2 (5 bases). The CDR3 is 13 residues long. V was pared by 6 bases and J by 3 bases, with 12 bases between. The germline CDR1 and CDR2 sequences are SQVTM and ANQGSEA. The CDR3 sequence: CSVVEGYYNEQFF. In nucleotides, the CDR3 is TGCAGCGTAGTAGAGGGTTACTACAATGAGCAGTTCTTC.

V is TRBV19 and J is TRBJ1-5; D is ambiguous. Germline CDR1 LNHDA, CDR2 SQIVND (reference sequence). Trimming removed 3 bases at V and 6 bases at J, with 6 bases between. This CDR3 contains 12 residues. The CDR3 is CASSIRGQPQHF. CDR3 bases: TGTGCCAGTAGTATTCGGGGTCAGCCCCAGCATTTT. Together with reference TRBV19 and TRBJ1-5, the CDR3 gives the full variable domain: DGGITQSPKYLFRKEGQNVTLSCEQNLNHDAMYWYRQDPGQGLRLIYYSQIVNDFQKGDIAEGYSVSREKKESFPLTVTSAQKNPTAFYLCASSIRGQPQHFGDGTRLSIL.